These 13 T cell receptor beta chains share one sample of origin, sequenced in a study of cytomegalovirus exposure and HLA in healthy donors. The PCR ran on 60 Vbeta and 13 Jbeta primers. Profiling relied on immunoSEQ multiplex PCR, and the TCRdb table lists in-frame clones only, not all of them. The data contain 200,000 or so clones, 70% to 90% of them singletons. Sequencing was done on a sample of PBMCs. The receptors come from a woman aged 18-29 years in good health and CMV-seropositive.

The J gene is TRBJ1-2, the V gene TRBV7-9, with TRBD1 matching 12 bases. This CDR3 comprises 15 residues. After removal of 5 bases from V and 3 bases from J, the junction contained 4 bases not matched to a gene. Germline lookup yields CDR1 SEHNR and CDR2 FQNEAQ (reference sequence). The CDR3 loop is CASSRDRGLDYGYTF. The CDR3 nucleotides are TGTGCCAGCAGCCGGGACAGGGGGCTTGACTATGGCTACACCTTC.

This chain links TRBV28 with TRBJ2-7; TRBD1 matches at 7 bases. Unmatched junction bases numbered 5, after V lost 2 bases and J lost 1 base. Germline CDR1 is MDHEN and CDR2 is SYDVKM. There are 15 residues in the CDR3. The CDR3 nucleotides read TGTGCCAGCAGTTTACTCCCGGGACAGTCCTACGAGCAGTACGTC. The encoded protein is CASSLLPGQSYEQYV.

The chain combines TRBV6-5 with TRBJ2-1; the match to TRBD2 covers 8 bases. V trimming: 6 bases; J trimming: 4 bases; junction bases outside the gene matches: 8. Germline CDR1 reads MNHEY; CDR2 reads SVGAGI. The CDR3 consists of 15 residues. CDR3 nucleotide sequence: TGTGCCAGCAGAAGGGCGGGGGGCCAATACAATGAGCAGTTCTTC. This encodes CASRRAGGQYNEQFF.

V and J are TRBV7-9 and TRBJ1-2, with TRBD1 matching 7 bases. Per the germline V gene, CDR1 is SEHNR and CDR2 is FQNEAQ (reference sequence). J gave up 1 base and V 5 bases, and 10 bases lay outside the gene matches. The length of the CDR3 is 16 residues. The CDR3 protein is CASSPQRTGINYGYTF. The CDR3 coding sequence is TGTGCCAGCAGCCCACAAAGGACAGGCATTAACTATGGCTACACCTTC.

The CDR3 DNA reads as TGTGCCAGTACTCAGCGACAGGGGGCGTCCAACTATGGCTACACCTTC. Residues: CASTQRQGASNYGYTF. The J gene is TRBJ1-2, the V gene TRBV19, with 10 bases aligning to TRBD1. The CDR3 has 16 residues. Germline V gene data show CDR1 as LNHDA and CDR2 as SQIVND (reference sequence). The trim removed 7 bases at V and 2 bases at J, leaving 10 bases unmatched.

CDR3 sequence reads: CASSEKAGRDYAYNEQFF. The CDR3, as DNA: TGTGCCAGCAGCGAAAAAGCCGGGCGGGACTATGCTTACAATGAGCAGTTCTTC. V gene TRBV2 combines with J gene TRBJ2-1; TRBD2 matches at 7 bases. Germline V gene sequence: CDR1 SNHLY, CDR2 FYNNEI. The length of the CDR3 is 18 residues. V trimming: 6 bases; J trimming: 4 bases; junction bases outside the gene matches: 18.

The genes are TRBV18 and TRBJ2-5, with 7 bases aligning to TRBD2. In germline, CDR1 is KGHSH, CDR2 LQKENI. The CDR3 loop spans 15 amino acids. The ends lost 5 bases at V and 5 bases at J; junction bases unmatched: 11. The CDR3 coding sequence is TGTGCCAGCTCATCACACCCGGGAGGTGGGGAGACCCAGTACTTC. It specifies CASSSHPGGGETQYF.

The rearrangement joins TRBV5-5 to TRBJ1-5, with D maybe TRBD1 (5 bases). CDR1 is SGHKS, CDR2 YYEKEE, per germline (reference sequence). With 2 bases removed from V and 4 bases from J, the gap between germline ends came to 13 bases. This CDR3 has 15 residues. The CDR3 nucleotides read TGTGCCAGCAGCTTTCAAGGGGCTAGGAATCAGCCCCAGCATTTT. Translated: CASSFQGARNQPQHF.

The V gene is TRBV5-1, the J gene TRBJ2-2; 8 bases map to TRBD2. V shed 4 bases and J 3 bases; nucleotides not matched to a gene: 5. The CDR3 totals 15 residues. Per the germline V gene, CDR1 is SGHRS and CDR2 is YFSETQ. The CDR3 protein is CASSVGGAYTGELFF. As DNA, the CDR3 is TGCGCCAGCAGCGTCGGGGGGGCTTACACCGGGGAGCTGTTTTTT.

The chain employs TRBV6-4 and TRBJ2-3, with TRBD2 matching over 13 bases. The CDR3 consists of 16 residues. J was trimmed by 5 bases and V by 0 bases; bases with no gene match: 2. Looked up from germline, CDR1 is MRHNA and CDR2 is SNTAGT. The CDR3 here is CASSDSGTSGKDTQYF. CDR3 bases: TGTGCCAGCAGTGACTCAGGGACTAGCGGGAAAGATACGCAGTATTTT.

As regards this clone: This specimen includes other DNA sequences encoding the same CDR3. The chain recombines TRBV30 with TRBJ2-2, with D perhaps TRBD2 (6 bases). The CDR3 spans 15 residues. CDR1 is GTSNPN and CDR2 is SVGIG in the germline V gene (reference sequence). Deletions cut 8 bases from V and 6 bases from J, with 22 bases between. This CDR3 reads CARKPGTGDSGELFF. CDR3 sequence (DNA): TGTGCCCGAAAACCCGGGACGGGGGACTCCGGGGAGCTGTTTTTT.

A single count supports this clone. The chain couples TRBV7-9 to TRBJ2-1, with D unresolved. The ends were cut back, 0 bases at V and 9 bases at J, with 9 bases in the middle. The CDR3 length is 13 residues. Germline V gene lookup returns CDR1 SEHNR and CDR2 FQNEAQ (reference sequence). Written as DNA, the CDR3 is TGTGCCAGCAGCTTAGCGAGAAAAGCTGAGCAGTTCTTC. Its translation is CASSLARKAEQFF.

For the CDR3, the DNA is TGTGCCTGGAGTGTACGGGAGCGGGGGCGCAGTAAGAGGAACACTGAAGCTTTCTTT. Amino acids: CAWSVRERGRSKRNTEAFF. The chain couples TRBV30 to TRBJ1-1; D perhaps matches TRBD1 (6 bases). CDR1 is GTSNPN, CDR2 SVGIG, per germline (reference sequence). The CDR3 totals 19 residues. With 0 bases removed from V and 1 base from J, the gap between germline ends came to 24 bases. Full variable domain (missing parts from reference TRBV30 and TRBJ1-1): SQTIHQWPATLVQPVGSPLSLECTVEGTSNPNLYWYRQAAGRGLQLLFYSVGIGQISSEVPQNLSASRPQDRQFILSSKKLLLSDSGFYLCAWSVRERGRSKRNTEAFFGQGTRLTVV.